Reported below is one TCR beta chain. Its antigen has not been determined. One base away there is no much larger clone; base qualities are not given. The sample originates from a study of PD-1 blockade in classical Hodgkin lymphoma (dated by TCRdb to the early 2020s). As for the study more broadly: The study used CyTOF and TCR beta sequencing to define a peripheral blood immune signature of response to PD-1 blockade in classical Hodgkin lymphoma.

The investigation overall reported the following: The study was limited to a single clinical trial cohort, and causes of repertoire differences, possibly disease activity or prior therapy, remained undefined. Baseline TCR diversity was reported to be lower in newly diagnosed patients than in healthy donors and to be lower still in relapsed/refractory patients.

The Qiagen DNeasy kit was used to extract genomic DNA from unsorted PBMCs and from the negatively selected CD4+ and CD8+ fractions. TCR beta CDR3 regions were amplified by immunoSEQ multiplex PCR using primers annealing to V and J segments. A synthetic immune receptor repertoire was used to minimize amplification bias, and remaining bias was computationally removed after sequencing. In the paper's pipeline: Repertoire diversity was quantified as the Shannon entropy index using custom Python scripts. The unsorted, CD4+ and CD8+ repertoires were each analyzed separately, with the exception of combined analyses, where CD4+ and CD8+ sequences were merged in silico. This immuneACCESS table, as held by TCRdb, lists in-frame sequences with V and J called but not all clones. Of the missing ones, under half trace to an unresolved V gene in checked studies; the others have no known cause. Clone size and the V and J calls come from that table; the DNA yielded D and trimming. Within this sample are 30,000 to 35,000 clones, with 85% to 95% of them counted one time only. The leading ten clones occupy roughly 2.5% of the sample.

From the germline V gene, CDR1 is SGHDT and CDR2 is YYEEEE. The CDR3 contains 14 residues, cysteine and phenylalanine counted. Solely the CDR3 DNA is kept, with 42 bases framed from the first base. The junction carries 12 bases between V and J, which are trimmed by 2 bases and 5 bases respectively. The time point label corresponds to: newly diagnosed, previously untreated cHL patient sample. To serve as a comparison group for the relapsed/refractory trial patients, PBMCs were sequenced from patients with newly diagnosed, previously untreated classical Hodgkin lymphoma. Peripheral blood was collected in 8 mL Vacutainer Cell Preparation Tubes, from which PBMCs were isolated by centrifugation and then cryopreserved.

Material for sequencing was peripheral blood mononuclear cells (PBMCs). The receptor was derived from a human donor with classical Hodgkin lymphoma. Recombination connected TRBV5-6 to TRBJ2-3, with the D segment identity uncertain. The CDR3 amino acid sequence is: CASSFTIGLDTQYF. The DNA reads as follows: TGTGCCAGCAGCTTCACGATCGGCTTAGATACGCAGTATTTT.